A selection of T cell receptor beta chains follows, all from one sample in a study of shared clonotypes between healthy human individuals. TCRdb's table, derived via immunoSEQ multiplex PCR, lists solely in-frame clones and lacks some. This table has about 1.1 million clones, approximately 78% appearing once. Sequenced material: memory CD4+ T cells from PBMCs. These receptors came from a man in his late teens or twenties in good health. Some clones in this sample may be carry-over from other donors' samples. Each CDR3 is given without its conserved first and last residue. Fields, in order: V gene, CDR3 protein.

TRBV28 ASTPRGATLTEAF
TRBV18 ASSPATYNEQF
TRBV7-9 ASNRGGFGTDTQY
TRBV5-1 ASRTSGNNEQF
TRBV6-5 ASSYRPVSYEQY
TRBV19 ASSTPGARSYNEQF
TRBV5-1 ASSLGQGSYEQY
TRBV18 ASSETGGYGYT
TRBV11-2 ASTSLKQGARGYT
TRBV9 ASALSLAGTQA
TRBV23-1 ASSPPRAGLERSVVYNEKLF
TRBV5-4 ASSLPPGQGNTEAF
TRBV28 ASSLYVSQAF
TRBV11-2 ASSRIMDTQY
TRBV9 ASSVSGHKKETQY
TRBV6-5 ASSYSSGTGSYEQY
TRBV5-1 ASSLVGFGTEEAF
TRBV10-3 AISGRGTEWENIQY
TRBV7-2 ASSLASGSSSYEQY
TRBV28 ASSLPTGFGYGYT
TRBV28 ASTTSGSGNEQF
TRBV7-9 ASSPLLGVLEKLF
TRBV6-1 ASSESSRGRQAF
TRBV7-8 ASSFISGANVLT
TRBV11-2 ASSFRGKNEQF
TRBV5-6 ASSLQGTNQPQH
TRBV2 ASKLERDEQF
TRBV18 ASSLTTGTGYMNTEAF
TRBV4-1 ASSQDGQSIIYGYT